This T cell receptor (beta chain) was retrieved from a study of cytomegalovirus exposure and HLA in healthy donors. Concerning this clone: Its antigen remains unknown.

As for the donors, each was a healthy bone marrow donor. The PCR ran on 60 Vbeta and 13 Jbeta primers. Assay: immunoSEQ multiplex PCR; the TCRdb copy retains only in-frame clones and omits some. The top ten hold about a fifth of the sample, which has about 87,000 clones, 65% to 75% seen once. Broader study findings: Most of the TCR beta V segments (in an earlier analysis) were productive either about 90% or about 30% of the time.

The receptor was derived from a man aged 25 to 40 in good health and CMV-seropositive. The sequencing sample was made of PBMCs.

CDR3 DNA sequence: TGCAGCGTTGAAGGGGACAGGAGCTATGGCTACACCTTC. This codes for CSVEGDRSYGYTF. The V and J genes are TRBV29-1 and TRBJ1-2; 8 nucleotides agree with TRBD1. In germline, CDR1 is SQVTM, CDR2 ANQGSEA. J gave up 4 bases and V 1 base, and 2 bases lay outside the gene matches. This CDR3 has 13 residues.